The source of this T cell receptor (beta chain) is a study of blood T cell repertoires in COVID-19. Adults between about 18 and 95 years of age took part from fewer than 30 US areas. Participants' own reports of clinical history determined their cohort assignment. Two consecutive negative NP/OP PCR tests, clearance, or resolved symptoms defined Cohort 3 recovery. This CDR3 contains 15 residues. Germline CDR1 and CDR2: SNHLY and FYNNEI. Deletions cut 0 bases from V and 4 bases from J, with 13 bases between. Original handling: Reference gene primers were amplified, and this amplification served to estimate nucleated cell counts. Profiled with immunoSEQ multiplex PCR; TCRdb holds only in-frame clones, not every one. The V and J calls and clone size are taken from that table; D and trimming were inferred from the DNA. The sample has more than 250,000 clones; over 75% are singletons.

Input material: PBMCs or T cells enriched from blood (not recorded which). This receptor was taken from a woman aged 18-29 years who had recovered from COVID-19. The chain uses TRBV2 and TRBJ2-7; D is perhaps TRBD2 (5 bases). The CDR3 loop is CASSEAGYSAYEQYF. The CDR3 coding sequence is TGTGCCAGCAGTGAAGCAGGCTATAGCGCTTACGAGCAGTACTTC.